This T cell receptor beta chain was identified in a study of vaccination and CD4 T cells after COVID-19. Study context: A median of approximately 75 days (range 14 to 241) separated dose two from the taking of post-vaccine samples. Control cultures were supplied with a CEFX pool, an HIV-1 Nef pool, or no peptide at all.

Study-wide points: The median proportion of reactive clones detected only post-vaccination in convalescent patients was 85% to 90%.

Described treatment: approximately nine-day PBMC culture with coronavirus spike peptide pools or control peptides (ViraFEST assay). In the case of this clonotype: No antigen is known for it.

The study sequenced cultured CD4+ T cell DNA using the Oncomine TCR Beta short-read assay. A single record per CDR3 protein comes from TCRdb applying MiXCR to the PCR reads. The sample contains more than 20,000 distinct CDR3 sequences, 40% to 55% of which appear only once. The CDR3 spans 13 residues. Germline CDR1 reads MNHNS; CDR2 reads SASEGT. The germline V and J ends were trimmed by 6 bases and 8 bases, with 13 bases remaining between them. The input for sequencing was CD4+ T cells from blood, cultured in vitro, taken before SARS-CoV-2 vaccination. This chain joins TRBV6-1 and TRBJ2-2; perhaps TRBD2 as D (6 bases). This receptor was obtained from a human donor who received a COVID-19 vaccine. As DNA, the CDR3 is TGTGCCAGCAGGACAACGAGCGGGGGGGAGCTGTTTTTT. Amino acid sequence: CASRTTSGGELFF.